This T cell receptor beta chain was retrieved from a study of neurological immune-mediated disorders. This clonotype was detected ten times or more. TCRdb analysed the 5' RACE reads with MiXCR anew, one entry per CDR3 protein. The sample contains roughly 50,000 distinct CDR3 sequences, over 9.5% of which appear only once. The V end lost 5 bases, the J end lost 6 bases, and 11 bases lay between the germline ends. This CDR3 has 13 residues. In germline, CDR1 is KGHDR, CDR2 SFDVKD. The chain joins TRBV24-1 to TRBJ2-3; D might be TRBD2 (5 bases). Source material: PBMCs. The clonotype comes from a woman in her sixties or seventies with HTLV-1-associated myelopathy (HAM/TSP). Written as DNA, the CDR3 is TGTGCCACCAGTGGGAGGTCGGAGGATACGCAGTATTTT. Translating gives CATSGRSEDTQYF.